A single T cell receptor beta chain is shown here with its context. At one end the junction does not follow the germline gene, possibly because of a read error. In the study's own analysis: Researchers report that nucleated cell counts were estimated from reference gene primer amplification. Assay: immunoSEQ multiplex PCR; the TCRdb copy retains only in-frame clones and omits some. V, J and clone size derive from that table, while D and trimming were established from the DNA sequence. The data show around 120,000 clones, with around 80% seen just once and under 2.5% held by the top ten. Germline V CDR1 and CDR2: DFQATT, SNEGSKA (reference sequence). The CDR3 has 13 amino acids. These data come from a study of blood T cell repertoires in COVID-19.

J is TRBJ2-1 and V is TRBV20-1; D is ambiguous. The clonotype was recovered from a man between 65 and 79 years old with acute or convalescent COVID-19. Material for sequencing was peripheral blood. The CDR3 DNA reads TGCAGTGCTAGTACGAGAAGCTACCATGAGCAGTTCTTC. This gives the protein CSASTRSYHEQFF.